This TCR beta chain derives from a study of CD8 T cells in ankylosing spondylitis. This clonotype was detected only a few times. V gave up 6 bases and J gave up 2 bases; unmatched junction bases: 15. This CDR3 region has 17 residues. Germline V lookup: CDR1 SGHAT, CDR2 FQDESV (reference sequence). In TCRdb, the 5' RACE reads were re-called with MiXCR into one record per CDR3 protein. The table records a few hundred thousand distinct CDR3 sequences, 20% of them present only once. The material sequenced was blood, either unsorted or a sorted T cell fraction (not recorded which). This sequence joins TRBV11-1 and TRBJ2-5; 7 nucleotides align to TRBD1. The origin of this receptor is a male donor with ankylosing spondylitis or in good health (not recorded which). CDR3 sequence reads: CASRRTLGTEKQETQYF. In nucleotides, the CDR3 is TGTGCCAGCAGACGGACTCTCGGGACAGAGAAACAAGAGACCCAGTACTTC.